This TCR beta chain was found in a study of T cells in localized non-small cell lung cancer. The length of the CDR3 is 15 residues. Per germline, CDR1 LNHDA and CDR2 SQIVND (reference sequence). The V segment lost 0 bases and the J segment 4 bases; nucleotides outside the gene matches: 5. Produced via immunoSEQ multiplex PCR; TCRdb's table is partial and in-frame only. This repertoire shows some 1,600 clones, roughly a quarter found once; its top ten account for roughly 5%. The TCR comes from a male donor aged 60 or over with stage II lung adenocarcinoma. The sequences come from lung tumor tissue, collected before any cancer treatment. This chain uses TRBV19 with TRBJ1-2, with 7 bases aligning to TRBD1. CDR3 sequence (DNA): TGTGCCAGTAGTATAGATTCGGCAGGGGGCTATGGCTACACCTTC. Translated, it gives CASSIDSAGGYGYTF.